This T cell receptor (beta chain) was profiled in a study of memory CD4+ T cells and cytomegalovirus serostatus. The sort gate was single viable CD3+CD4+CD8-CD45RO+ cells for memory CD4+ T cells. Repertoires were generated with immunoSEQ multiplex PCR, while TCRdb's copy carries only in-frame clones and drops some. The table lists 38,000 or so clones, around 79% of them singletons. This clone was detected once. Between the trimmed V and J ends, which lost 5 bases and 2 bases, there was a span of 25 bases. The CDR3 runs 19 residues. CDR1 SGHTA and CDR2 FQGNSA come from the germline V gene. Material: memory CD4+ T cells from blood. The receptor comes from an adult in good health and CMV-seronegative. The chain combines TRBV7-2 with TRBJ1-5; a possible D gene is TRBD1 (6 bases). The CDR3 spells CASSPFILDRPGGNQPQHF. CDR3 coding DNA: TGTGCCAGCAGCCCGTTTATCTTAGACAGGCCTGGGGGCAATCAGCCCCAGCATTTT.